These 16 T cell receptor beta chains were sequenced from one sample in a study of molecular identifiers for immune sequencing clone quantification. TCRdb processed the PCR reads anew with MiXCR; each CDR3 protein has one entry. The repertoire holds under 800,000 distinct CDR3 sequences, with 25% as singletons. Sequenced input: naive CD8+ T cells from blood, with Jurkat cell RNA spiked in. Noted subset: FACS-sorted CD8+CD4-CCR7+CD45RA+ naive T cells. These receptors came from a human donor in good health. Some libraries in this study had Jurkat cell RNA spiked in.

This clonotype turned up a few times. The CDR3 DNA is TGTGCCAGCAGGTCGGGAGGACAGGGTCCAAAGTCCTACGAGCAGTACTTC. Translating gives CASRSGGQGPKSYEQYF. The chain carries TRBV27 and TRBJ2-7; D is possibly TRBD1 (8 bases). Germline loops: CDR1 MNHEY, CDR2 SMNVEV (reference sequence). Trimming stripped 6 bases from V and 1 base from J, with 22 bases between. The CDR3 runs 17 residues.

A remark on this clonotype: At one boundary the junction diverges from the germline segment, which might be a read error. The CDR3 coding sequence is TGTGCCGGCAGTTACGGACTAGCGGGGGGCTCCTACGAGCAGTACTTC. Protein sequence: CAGSYGLAGGSYEQYF. This chain links TRBV28 with TRBJ2-7; TRBD2 matches 14 bases. The CDR3 has 16 residues. Germline CDR1 reads MDHEN; CDR2 reads SYDVKM.

The CDR3 nucleotides are TGTGCCAGCAGCGGGGACAGGGAAGGCGATCCGCCCCAGCATTTT. This gives the protein CASSGDREGDPPQHF. The chain carries TRBV2 and TRBJ1-5; TRBD1 agrees at 9 bases. With V trimmed by 6 bases and J by 9 bases, 12 bases remained unmatched. This CDR3 has 15 residues. Germline V gives CDR1 SNHLY, CDR2 FYNNEI.

This clonotype was detected ten times or more. The V and J genes are TRBV11-2 and TRBJ2-3, with 11 bases that match TRBD2. V trimming: 5 bases; J trimming: 6 bases; junction bases outside the gene matches: 16. The CDR3 sequence is 18 residues long. CDR1 SGHAT and CDR2 FQNNGV come from the germline V gene. The CDR3 sequence is CASSGYGGSGRARDTQYF. In nucleotides, the CDR3 is TGTGCCAGCAGCGGCTACGGTGGTAGCGGGAGGGCCAGGGATACGCAGTATTTT.

The chain employs TRBV27 and TRBJ2-5; perhaps TRBD1 as D (5 bases). The CDR3 covers 16 residues. The germline V and J ends were trimmed by 2 bases and 1 base, with 14 bases remaining between them. The germline V gene encodes CDR1 MNHEY and CDR2 SMNVEV (reference sequence). CDR3 nucleotides: TGTGCCAGCAGTTTAAATCAGGGCAGCTTCCAAGAGACCCAGTACTTC. Amino acid sequence: CASSLNQGSFQETQYF.

CDR3 bases: TGTGCCAGCAGCGGCATCGGGACAGGGCTCACTGAAGCTTTCTTT. Protein product: CASSGIGTGLTEAFF. The V call is TRBV13, the J call TRBJ1-1, with 9 nucleotides matching TRBD1. The ends lost 5 bases at V and 4 bases at J; junction bases unmatched: 8. The germline CDR1 and CDR2 sequences are PRHDT and FYEKMQ (reference sequence). This CDR3 region has 15 residues.

This clonotype was recorded a few times. The chain recombines TRBV28 with TRBJ1-4; D gene ambiguous. Germline values: CDR1 MDHEN, CDR2 SYDVKM. The CDR3 consists of 15 residues. Trimming stripped 7 bases from V and 7 bases from J, with 19 bases between. The DNA for the CDR3 is TGTGCCAGCACTGAGGGTCGAGAGGTGGCTGAAAAACTGTTTTTT. The encoded protein is CASTEGREVAEKLFF. Full variable domain (remainder filled in from reference TRBV28 and TRBJ1-4): DVKVTQSSRYLVKRTGEKVFLECVQDMDHENMFWYRQDPGLGLRLIYFSYDVKMKEKGDIPEGYSVSREKKERFSLILESASTNQTSMYLCASTEGREVAEKLFFGSGTQLSVL.

The V gene is TRBV10-2, the J gene TRBJ2-6, with TRBD2 identical over 8 bases. The J segment lost 4 bases and the V segment lost 6 bases, leaving 26 bases of the junction unmatched. The CDR3 is 22 residues long. Looked up from germline, CDR1 is WSHSY and CDR2 is SAAADI. The CDR3 spells CASSLRDSGLEIPVRGANVLTF. CDR3 coding DNA: TGCGCCAGCAGCTTGAGAGACTCGGGACTAGAGATCCCCGTGAGGGGGGCCAACGTCCTGACTTTC.

The chain recombines TRBV19 with TRBJ2-2, with D possibly being TRBD2 (6 bases). Germline loops: CDR1 LNHDA, CDR2 SQIVND (reference sequence). The length of the CDR3 is 13 residues. V lost 9 bases to trimming and J lost 6 bases, with 14 bases between them. The CDR3 sequence is CASRFGGAGELFF. DNA for the CDR3: TGTGCCAGCCGGTTCGGCGGGGCCGGGGAGCTGTTTTTT.

This clonotype was picked up a small number of times. The chain is built from TRBV7-9 and TRBJ2-5, with D perhaps TRBD2 (5 bases). Trimming shortened V by 6 bases and J by 1 base, and 15 bases separated the two germline ends. The CDR3 has 15 residues. Germline V CDR1 and CDR2: SEHNR, FQNEAQ (reference sequence). CDR3 loop: CASRPNIRGQETQYF. Written as DNA, the CDR3 is TGTGCCAGCAGACCAAATATCCGGGGCCAAGAGACCCAGTACTTC. Looking up the rest from reference TRBV7-9 and TRBJ2-5 gives the full variable domain: DTGVSQNPRHKITKRGQNVTFRCDPISEHNRLYWYRQTLGQGPEFLTYFQNEAQLEKSRLLSDRFSAERPKGSFSTLEIQRTEQGDSAMYLCASRPNIRGQETQYFGPGTRLLVL.

The CDR3 DNA reads TGTGCCAGCAGCGATCCTCGACTAACCCACGAGCAGTACTTC. Its translation: CASSDPRLTHEQYF. V is TRBV7-9 and J is TRBJ2-7; tentatively, D is TRBD2 (5 bases). Germline CDR1 reads SEHNR; CDR2 reads FQNEAQ (reference sequence). Deletions cut 5 bases from V and 5 bases from J, with 16 bases between. The CDR3 has 14 residues.

The chain employs TRBV28 and TRBJ1-2; D gene uncertain. The CDR3 consists of 19 residues. Per germline, CDR1 MDHEN and CDR2 SYDVKM. The V end lost 8 bases, the J end lost 1 base, and 29 bases lay between the germline ends. In nucleotides, the CDR3 is TGTGCCAGCGTGACCCCTCAGGCCACGGGCAGGACCCTTAACTATGGCTACACCTTC. Protein sequence: CASVTPQATGRTLNYGYTF.

V gene TRBV6-4 combines with J gene TRBJ2-6, with no clear D. CDR3 size: 18 residues. Trimming pared 0 bases from V and 0 bases from J, leaving 12 bases between. Per germline, CDR1 MRHNA and CDR2 SNTAGT. In DNA form, the CDR3 reads TGTGCCAGCAGTGACTCCCTATTGACAAGCTCTGGGGCCAACGTCCTGACTTTC. It specifies CASSDSLLTSSGANVLTF.

This clonotype has at least ten counts. The V gene is TRBV20-1, the J gene TRBJ1-5; D gene unclear. Looked up from germline, CDR1 is DFQATT and CDR2 is SNEGSKA (reference sequence). V lost 6 bases and J lost 8, with 11 bases in between. CDR3 size: 11 residues. This CDR3 reads CSARSRKPQHF. The DNA for the CDR3 is TGCAGTGCGCGGTCGCGGAAGCCCCAGCATTTT.

This clonotype was observed at least ten times. The J gene is TRBJ1-5, the V gene TRBV6-5; the match to TRBD1 covers 7 bases. Trimming cost V 5 bases and J 5 bases; bases outside gene matches: 9. Germline CDR1 is MNHEY and CDR2 is SVGAGI. This CDR3 has 15 residues. In DNA form, the CDR3 reads TGTGCCAGCAGTACAAACAGGGGAGAGGATCAGCCCCAGCATTTT. Its translation: CASSTNRGEDQPQHF.

This clonotype was recorded many times. The chain is built from TRBV4-3 and TRBJ1-1; D is possibly TRBD1 (5 bases). The CDR3 is 17 residues long. V shed 0 bases and J shed 0 bases, with 14 bases lying between them. Germline V CDR1 and CDR2: LGHNA, YSLEER. In DNA form, the CDR3 reads TGCGCCAGCAGCCAAGATACGGTGAGCAGGGTGAACACTGAAGCTTTCTTT. Translated: CASSQDTVSRVNTEAFF.